This record covers a single T cell receptor (beta chain). This clone's antigen is unknown. The DNA ends 3 residues before the CDR3 does, and the rest of the CDR3 is filled in from the germline J gene. These data come from a study of T cells in women clearing cervical HPV infection (dated by TCRdb to between 2017 and 2018). For context, the study as a whole: The cases were 25 to 30 women with histologically confirmed HPV16-related CIN3 or worse, and 2 of these cases were invasive cancers. Nested within Costa Rica's Guanacaste HPV Natural History Study, an exploratory proof-of-principle case-control study compared TCR repertoires across cervical HPV16 outcomes. Among cases, blood sampling occurred a median of 149 days after lesion detection, with an interquartile range of about 80 to 230 days. Cases had a median age of roughly 35 years compared with roughly 37 for controls, and baseline characteristics showed no significant differences between the groups. Blood from cases was collected at the visit where the lesion was first found, while blood from controls was collected once the infection could no longer be detected. Quality controls consisted of five blinded duplicates per group, for a total of some 60 samples made up of around 50 participants and roughly 10 replicates. The parent cohort enrolled approximately 9,200 women aged 18 or older in Guanacaste, Costa Rica, during about 1992 to 1995 and followed them for around 7 years. The controls were fewer than 30 women whose single incident HPV16 infection cleared within 12 months with no development of precancer or cancer. Cases and controls were matched on age within five years and on year of sample collection. Since only a few of the women had HLA typing available, the possibility that HLA type was acting as a confounder could not be ruled out. Broader findings and caveats from the paper: CIN3+ cases had significantly higher TCR repertoire richness than controls across sequencing depths, but evenness did not differ between the groups. The cross-sectional design could not show whether the associations came before the infection or were a result of it, and neither effector/memory subsets nor HPV-specific T cells were isolated. Random forest classifiers combining richness and V gene abundances distinguished cases from controls with an estimated AUC of just under 0.85. T-cell numbers per sample were unknown, so richness differences could reflect varying T-cell content rather than repertoire biology. Lower TRBV6-7 relative abundance was observed in cases than in controls (approximately 0.1% versus 0.16%; Bonferroni P = 0.0008).

The CDR3 runs 14 amino acids, cysteine and phenylalanine included. The 33 bases shown cover part of the CDR3, and their frame starts at base 1. CDR1 is given as SGHRS and CDR2 as YFSETQ, both from the germline V gene. V is clipped by 1 base and J by 6 bases, and the sequence between their germline boundaries is 13 bases long. Using the immunoSEQ assay, multiplex PCR amplified TCR beta CDR3 regions from an average of approximately 1,200 ng of genomic DNA per sample. The assay corrected primer bias using a complete synthetic TCR repertoire to establish an amplification baseline. Amplicons were sequenced on the Illumina platform. As for how the authors treated the data: Sequences were error-corrected by clustering with frequency ratios and a modified nearest-neighbor algorithm and were then analyzed in the immunoSEQ Analyzer with IMGT gene definitions. At each rarefaction depth, TCR richness and evenness were averaged across 20 rarefaction repeats, and samples with fewer sequences than that depth were excluded. Relative abundances of V, D and J genes were compared between groups using Wilcoxon rank sum tests, with FDR correction applied. An intraclass correlation of around 96% for TCR richness and an average of around 82% across 60 to 80 gene segments were obtained from the blinded duplicates. TCRdb limited this immuneACCESS table to in-frame rearrangements with V and J called. A share of clones is missing; checked studies link under half to unresolved V genes, and the rest is unexplained. The V and J calls and the clone size are those of that table, but D and trimming were determined from the DNA. The sample's table covers more than 30,000 clones. 6% to 7% of the sample is held by the ten biggest clonotypes.

Every participant had a single incident cervical HPV16 infection, and prevalent HPV16 infections were excluded. Cervical HPV DNA was detected by MY09/MY11 PCR, and genotyping was performed by dot-blot hybridization. Roughly 16 mL of heparinized blood were centrifuged, and the buffy coat was split into aliquots, frozen at -30 degrees C, and then kept at -80 degrees C. Genomic DNA was extracted from buffy coat specimens using QIAGEN kits. This receptor chain uses TRBV5-1 and TRBJ1-2; the D segment could be TRBD1, given 5 matching bases. The sample comprised blood buffy coat. The sequence derives from a woman aged 18 to 75 with a cervical HPV16 infection that either progressed to CIN3+ or cleared (not recorded which). CDR3 region: CASSLPRGAHGYTF. The sequenced part of the CDR3 DNA is TGCGCCAGCAGCTTGCCGAGGGGCGCCCATGGC.